This T cell receptor beta chain derives from a study of T-cell memory formation after mild COVID-19. General observations from the study: The authors did not confirm SARS-CoV-2 specificity of second-wave clones peaking day 37. Some responding clones appeared in pre-infection memory, suggesting cross-reactive memory joined.

On this clonotype: No antigen is known for it.

Germline V gene sequence: CDR1 MRHNA, CDR2 SNTAGT. This CDR3 has 8 residues. TCRdb re-called the 5' RACE reads with MiXCR, one entry per CDR3 protein. The sample records 220,000 or so distinct CDR3 sequences, over 9% being singletons. Sequencing was done on a sample of PBMCs or a T cell subset sorted from them (not recorded which). This chain joins TRBV6-4 and TRBJ2-5; no clear D. The sequence came from a man aged 18 to 29 who had mild COVID-19 (a few samples of this study predate the infection). Cell type and time point are not known. For the CDR3, the DNA is TGTGCAAGGGAGACCCAGTACTTC. Its protein is CARETQYF.